A single sample is the source of the 18 T cell receptor beta chains below, sequenced in a study of post-analysis software for immune sequencing data (dated by TCRdb to between 2014 and 2017). Overall study results and their limits: Significantly higher frequencies in patients than in controls were found for five TRBV segments, including TRBV5-6, TRBV5-1 and TRBV20-1.

Preparation of the library involved PCR. The sequencer listed for this sample is Illumina HiSeq 2500. Unique molecular identifiers were incorporated into TCR beta cDNA libraries to reduce PCR and sequencing biases. TCRdb reprocessed the public reads (quality trimming at Q25 with fastp, clone calling with MiXCR) and kept in-frame beta chains. Rows with a matching CDR3 protein are joined into one entry that keeps the most common DNA and genes. In this sample the table shows 250,000 to 300,000 distinct CDR3 sequences, just over 35% of which occur a single time. The ten most abundant clones make up less than 6% of the sample. The antigens for these receptors are not known. Input material: blood. The receptor source for this set is a girl aged 10-17 years with multiple sclerosis.

Details on this clonotype: This may be a read error: a much more frequent sequence differs by one nucleotide. V usage is TRBV5-4 and J usage is TRBJ2-1; 15 bases line up with TRBD2. J was trimmed by 13 bases and V by 6 bases; bases with no gene match: 14. Germline lookup yields CDR1 SGHNT and CDR2 YYREEE (reference sequence). The CDR3 sequence is 16 residues long. The CDR3 sequence: CASTRTSGRAGVTQFF. CDR3 coding DNA: TGTGCCAGCACTCGGACTAGCGGGAGGGCTGGGGTGACCCAGTTCTTC.

This clonotype showed up many times. The gene calls are TRBV25-1 and TRBJ2-1; TRBD1 matches 7 bases. The CDR3 covers 13 residues. The junction had 2 bases not matched to a gene; V was cut back by 3 bases and J by 6 bases. Germline values: CDR1 MGHDK, CDR2 SYGVNS. As DNA, the CDR3 is TGTGCCAGCAGTGATACAGGGGTCAATGAGCAGTTCTTC. Translating it yields CASSDTGVNEQFF.

This clonotype was picked up many times. The J gene is TRBJ1-5, the V gene TRBV20-1; 8 nucleotides agree with TRBD1. Germline V gives CDR1 DFQATT, CDR2 SNEGSKA (reference sequence). The junction had 8 bases not matched to a gene; V was cut back by 5 bases and J by 2 bases. The CDR3 is 15 amino acids. Written as DNA, the CDR3 is TGCAGTGCTCCAGGGGGCTCTATGGGCAATCAGCCCCAGCATTTT. Residues: CSAPGGSMGNQPQHF.

This chain uses TRBV7-2 with TRBJ1-2; weak D call: TRBD1 (5 bases). Looked up from germline, CDR1 is SGHTA and CDR2 is FQGNSA. Trimming took 1 base from V and 10 from J, leaving 16 bases between them. This CDR3 is 14 amino acids long. The CDR3, as DNA: TGTGCCAGCAGCTTAGATGGGGCTATTCAACCCTACACCTTC. It specifies CASSLDGAIQPYTF. Using reference TRBV7-2 and TRBJ1-2 for the parts outside the CDR3, the full variable domain is GAGVSQSPSNKVTEKGKDVELRCDPISGHTALYWYRQSLGQGLEFLIYFQGNSAPDKSGLPSDRFSAERTGGSVSTLTIQRTQQEDSAVYLCASSLDGAIQPYTFGSGTRLTVV.

This chain links TRBV4-1 with TRBJ2-1; D is possibly TRBD2 (7 bases). Germline CDR1 is MGHRA and CDR2 is YSYEKL. The V gene lost 2 bases and the J gene lost 3 bases, with 14 bases spanning the gap. This CDR3 comprises 16 residues. The CDR3 sequence is CASSQIGGQDYNEQFF. CDR3 sequence (DNA): TGCGCCAGCAGCCAAATCGGGGGGCAAGACTACAATGAGCAGTTCTTC.

This clonotype was seen a handful of times. Being one base from a much bigger clone, this may be a read error. The chain joins TRBV4-2 to TRBJ2-1, with 9 bases aligning to TRBD2. The germline V gene encodes CDR1 LGHNA and CDR2 YNFKEQ. There are 16 residues in the CDR3. V lost 4 bases, J lost 8 bases, and 12 bases stayed unmatched. CDR3 residues: CASSPRLAEGLYEQFF. CDR3 DNA sequence: TGTGCCAGCAGCCCACGACTAGCGGAAGGGCTCTATGAGCAGTTCTTC.

J is TRBJ1-1 and V is TRBV6-6; a possible D gene is TRBD1 (6 bases). From germline, CDR1 is MNHNY and CDR2 SVGAGI (reference sequence). The CDR3 loop spans 13 amino acids. Trimming took off 2 bases at V and 4 bases at J, with 8 bases between the two ends. CDR3 DNA: TGTGCCAGCAGTTACAGGGGGAGCACTGAAGCTTTCTTT. Its translation: CASSYRGSTEAFF.

This clonotype appeared many times. The junction departs from germline at one end; a sequencing error may be responsible. The rearrangement links TRBV27 to TRBJ1-2; D uncertain. The CDR3 consists of 15 residues. The germline V gene encodes CDR1 MNHEY and CDR2 SMNVEV (reference sequence). The CDR3 nucleotides are TGTGCCACCAGTTTATCCGGCGGTTCTAGATATGGCTACACCTTC. Its translation: CATSLSGGSRYGYTF.

The J gene is TRBJ2-1, the V gene TRBV5-4; D unresolved. Deletions cut 1 base from V and 0 bases from J, with 8 bases between. Germline V gene data show CDR1 as SGHNT and CDR2 as YYREEE (reference sequence). The CDR3 totals 15 residues. The CDR3 bases are TGTGCCAGCAGCTTGCCGGTAAGCTCCTACAATGAGCAGTTCTTC. This codes for CASSLPVSSYNEQFF. The variable domain in full, with the rest retrieved from reference TRBV5-4 and TRBJ2-1, is ETGVTQSPTHLIKTRGQQVTLRCSSQSGHNTVSWYQQALGQGPQFIFQYYREEENGRGNFPPRFSGLQFPNYSSELNVNALELDDSALYLCASSLPVSSYNEQFFGPGTRLTVL.

V gene TRBV7-3 combines with J gene TRBJ2-1, with D tentatively TRBD1 or TRBD2 (8 bases each). The end of the DNA fits TRBJ2-7 better, so the J call may be wrong. Per the germline V gene, CDR1 is SGHTA and CDR2 is FQGTGA. The CDR3 spans 18 residues. The CDR3 DNA sequence: TGTGCCAGCAGCCCCGGGTTAGCGGGAACCCCAGGGGGCAATGAGCAGTACTTC. Translated, it gives CASSPGLAGTPGGNEQYF.

This clonotype was seen ten or more times. The CDR3 nucleotides are TGTGCCAGCACCATTTCCCGGGATTCCACTGGGGCCAACGTCCTGACTTTC. This codes for CASTISRDSTGANVLTF. This sequence joins TRBV12-3 or TRBV12-4 and TRBJ2-6, with D perhaps TRBD2 (5 bases). The CDR3 loop spans 17 amino acids. The V gene lost 7 bases and the J gene lost 2 bases, with 18 bases spanning the gap.

Comments on this clonotype: Just one base apart from a much larger clone, this may be a read error. The genes are TRBV7-2 and TRBJ1-2; unclear D gene. Trimming left V 1 base short and J 2 bases short, with 11 bases between. Germline V gene sequence: CDR1 SGHTA, CDR2 FQGNSA. The CDR3 is made up of 15 amino acids. The CDR3 DNA is TGTGCCAGCAGCTTAGGGGTGGGGAAGAACTATGGCTACACCTTC. It codes for CASSLGVGKNYGYTF.

Of note for this clonotype: A read error is possible here, since a much larger clone lies one base away. V is TRBV9 and J is TRBJ1-2, with D unresolved. This CDR3 comprises 13 residues. Germline-derived CDR1 and CDR2 are SGDLS and YYNGEE. The CDR3 DNA reads TGTGCCAGCAGCGTAGGCAGAAACTGTGGCTACACCTTC. This gives the protein CASSVGRNCGYTF.

Details on this clonotype: A read error may be the cause here, since a much bigger clone is one base away. The chain employs TRBV2 and TRBJ2-1, with 15 bases aligning to TRBD2. Germline assignment: CDR1 SNHLY and CDR2 FYNNEI. This CDR3 spans 16 amino acids. CDR3 nucleotides: TGTGCCAGCAGTGCCTGGACTAGCGGGAGGGACAATGGGCAGTTCTTC. Protein product: CASSAWTSGRDNGQFF.

The V gene is TRBV7-9, the J gene TRBJ2-2; weak D call: TRBD1 (5 bases). The CDR3 consists of 16 residues. V was clipped by 6 bases and J by 1 base, with 15 bases between them. CDR1 and CDR2 from the germline V gene are SEHNR and FQNEAQ (reference sequence). The CDR3 spells CASSLGQGKNTGELFF. In DNA, the CDR3 is TGTGCCAGCAGTCTAGGCCAGGGAAAGAACACCGGGGAGCTGTTTTTT.

This clonotype was seen many times. This chain links TRBV5-1 with TRBJ2-5; D remains unclear. This CDR3 spans 14 amino acids. Germline CDR1 reads SGHRS; CDR2 reads YFSETQ. V lost 4 bases and J 1 base, leaving 11 bases between the germline ends. The CDR3 sequence: CASSSLWVQETQYF. CDR3 bases: TGCGCCAGCAGCAGCCTATGGGTCCAAGAGACCCAGTACTTC.

This chain links TRBV20-1 with TRBJ2-7; D is ambiguous. V lost 5 bases and J lost 2, with 16 bases in between. Germline V gives CDR1 DFQATT, CDR2 SNEGSKA (reference sequence). CDR3 length: 14 amino acids. The CDR3 DNA sequence: TGCAGTGCTCGACCCCCACTCGGGCCCTACGAGCAGTACTTC. It specifies CSARPPLGPYEQYF.

The chain uses TRBV10-2 and TRBJ2-5, with 15 positions matching TRBD2. The CDR3 length is 16 residues. V was clipped by 4 bases and J by 7 bases; unmatched bases: 7. Per germline, CDR1 WSHSY and CDR2 SAAADI. The CDR3 region has the DNA TGCGCCAGCAGTGCGACGGGACTAGCGGGAGGCGGGACCCAGTACTTC. This sequence encodes CASSATGLAGGGTQYF.